This TCR beta chain was recovered during a study of OX40 agonist ivuxolimab in advanced cancers. Some background on the complete study: The costimulatory receptor OX40 (CD134) was targeted by ivuxolimab, a fully human IgG2 agonistic monoclonal antibody. Intravenous ivuxolimab was administered to patients every 2 weeks at six dose levels: 0.01, 0.1, 0.3, 1.5, 3 and 10 mg/kg. Of the approximately 54 dose-escalation patients, hepatocellular carcinoma was present in 19, melanoma in around 15, renal cell carcinoma in 9 and head and neck cancer in 9. In the dose-escalation cohort, 82.7% of patients were male, and the mean age was approximately 64 years, with a range of about 20 to 79. Prior anti-PD-1, anti-PD-L1 or anti-CTLA-4 therapy was permitted, and about two fifths of dose-escalation patients had received checkpoint inhibitors. Three dose-escalation patients achieved partial responses, one with hepatocellular carcinoma and two with cutaneous melanoma. The point of sequencing TCRbeta in the periphery was to test whether ivuxolimab changed TCR sequence diversity and drove clonal T-cell expansion. The paper covers the monotherapy dose-escalation part of the phase I ivuxolimab trial, which included N ≈ 50 patients.

The trial excluded patients who had a history of autoimmune disease or who were on systemic immunosuppression. Peripheral blood for TCR sequencing was collected from all dose cohorts at baseline, on cycle 4 day 1, and on cycle 7 day 1. The samples were drawn from a first-in-human, open-label, multicenter phase I dose-escalation trial of ivuxolimab. The trial enrolled adults with locally advanced or metastatic head and neck squamous cell, hepatocellular, melanoma or renal cell carcinoma. CD4+ and CD8+ T cells were sorted separately from peripheral blood before TCR sequencing. Genomic DNA was isolated from the sorted cells so that the TCRbeta CDR3 region could be sequenced. The immunoSEQ Assay was used for sequencing of TCRbeta CDR3 regions. TCRdb obtained this table from immuneACCESS and retained in-frame rearrangements with V and J assigned. These tables miss some clones; where compared with another copy, unresolved V genes account for less than half of the shortfall, and the remainder is unexplained. This sample is represented by about 67,000 clones; 70% to 90% of them were singletons. Approximately 2% of the sample is taken by the ten largest.

CDR3 length: 14 amino acids, cysteine to phenylalanine. The sequence is cut down to CDR3 DNA, 42 bases in frame from base 1. Unmatched junction bases come to 11, with V trimmed by 4 bases and J by 7 bases. From the germline V gene, CDR1 is SGHRS and CDR2 is YFSETQ. General findings and caveats noted by the study authors: The antigen specificity of the clonally expanded peripheral T cells was not determined. On average, CD8+ T cells showed more expanded clones than CD4+ T cells after ivuxolimab. In partial responders in the 0.1-3.0 mg/kg groups, normalized peripheral clonal expansion was found to be among the lowest, especially among CD8+ T cells. Clonal expansion of both CD4+ and CD8+ blood T cells was observed from baseline to week 6 at doses 0.1 to 3.0 mg/kg. Low levels of normalized T-cell clonal expansion were also seen in some patients who did not respond.

Concerning this clone: The clone's antigen remains unknown. There are no base qualities to consult, and no much larger clone falls within one base.

Sample: CD4+ or CD8+ T cells sorted from blood, taken in a trial of the OX40 agonist ivuxolimab. This clonotype was sampled from an adult with an advanced solid tumor such as melanoma, head and neck, liver or kidney cancer. The V gene is TRBV5-1 and the J gene is TRBJ2-7, with 7 bases matching TRBD1. The DNA reads as follows: TGCGCCAGCAGCACCGGACAGGCCATGGGGGAGCAGTACTTC. Its amino acids are CASSTGQAMGEQYF.